These 10 T cell receptor beta chains share one sample of origin, sequenced in a study of T cell responses to AZD1222 COVID-19 vaccine (dated by TCRdb to the early 2020s). According to the study, the label for this sample's time point signals: baseline before first vaccination. Preparation of the library involved the immunoSEQ multiplex PCR assay. The table comes from immuneACCESS by way of TCRdb, which keeps in-frame sequences with V and J called. Part of the clones is missing from these tables; in studies checked, under half for an unresolved V gene and the rest for unknown reasons. This sample lists about 130,000 clones; approximately 93% were detected once. The ten most abundant clones make up around 3.1% of the sample. The starting material was peripheral blood, obtained on day 0 of AZD1222 vaccination. These receptors all stem from an adult in good health.

The V gene is TRBV7-9, the J gene TRBJ1-1, with D tentatively TRBD1 (6 bases). The CDR3 covers 14 residues. The V and J ends lost 5 bases and 1 base respectively, with 11 bases between them. Germline V gene data show CDR1 as SEHNR and CDR2 as FQNEAQ (reference sequence). CDR3 sequence: CASSHRDTNTEAFF. The CDR3 DNA follows: TGTGCCAGCAGCCACCGGGACACGAACACTGAAGCTTTCTTT.

The chain uses TRBV7-9 and TRBJ2-7; D ambiguous. The V end was cut by 4 bases, the J end by 3 bases, with 13 bases between. This CDR3 contains 14 residues. Germline-derived CDR1 and CDR2 are SEHNR and FQNEAQ (reference sequence). The CDR3 loop is CASSSKYPNYEQYF. DNA for the CDR3: TGTGCCAGCAGCTCCAAGTATCCCAACTACGAGCAGTACTTC.

V gene TRBV28 combines with J gene TRBJ2-5; 7 positions agree with TRBD2. The CDR3 totals 14 residues. CDR1 and CDR2 (germline): MDHEN, SYDVKM. V shed 6 bases, J shed 4 bases, and the junction held 8 bases outside the gene matches. The CDR3 nucleotides read TGTGCCAGCAGAATGGGAGGGCCCTTAGAGACCCAGTACTTC. Translation gives CASRMGGPLETQYF. The full variable domain, completed using reference TRBV28 and TRBJ2-5, is DVKVTQSSRYLVKRTGEKVFLECVQDMDHENMFWYRQDPGLGLRLIYFSYDVKMKEKGDIPEGYSVSREKKERFSLILESASTNQTSMYLCASRMGGPLETQYFGPGTRLLVL.

The DNA of the CDR3 is TGTGCCAGCAGCCTATCTCAACTAGCGGGAGAAGGGTACAGGGAGCAGTTCTTC. Translation: CASSLSQLAGEGYREQFF. This rearrangement joins TRBV4-2 to TRBJ2-1, with TRBD2 matching over 11 bases. This CDR3 spans 18 amino acids. J was trimmed by 10 bases and V by 4 bases; bases with no gene match: 18. CDR1 and CDR2 from the germline V gene are LGHNA and YNFKEQ.

With respect to this clone: It is unclear where the CDR3 begins or ends on the DNA, so no DNA is shown, and the CDR3 is as TCRdb lists it. This chain uses TRBV19 with TRBJ1-2. The CDR3 is 15 amino acids long, termini counted. Per germline, CDR1 LNHDA and CDR2 SQIVND (reference sequence). The CDR3 sequence: CASSIFRGRDYGYTF.

The chain recombines TRBV28 with TRBJ1-6, with D tentatively TRBD1 (6 bases). CDR1 and CDR2 (germline): MDHEN, SYDVKM. The V end lost 8 bases, the J end lost 6 bases, and 17 bases lay between the germline ends. The length of the CDR3 is 15 residues. In nucleotides, the CDR3 is TGTGCCAGCGGTTGGACTGGACAGCCTAATTCACCCCTCCACTTT. Translated: CASGWTGQPNSPLHF.

This chain joins TRBV6-1 and TRBJ1-1; TRBD1 matches 8 bases. The length of the CDR3 is 14 residues. The germline V gene encodes CDR1 MNHNS and CDR2 SASEGT. V was pared by 8 bases and J by 7 bases, with 12 bases of the junction left unmatched. CDR3 loop: CASGGAGGSIEAFF. The CDR3 region has the DNA TGTGCCAGCGGCGGTGCAGGGGGCTCGATTGAAGCTTTCTTT.

V is TRBV29-1 and J is TRBJ2-3, with D possibly called TRBD1 or TRBD2 (6 bases each). The germline V and J ends were trimmed by 0 bases and 0 bases, with 10 bases remaining between them. Germline V gene data show CDR1 as SQVTM and CDR2 as ANQGSEA. This CDR3 comprises 15 residues. The CDR3 loop is CSVEEGGDSTDTQYF. The CDR3, as DNA: TGCAGCGTTGAAGAGGGGGGCGACAGCACAGATACGCAGTATTTT.

J is TRBJ2-1 and V is TRBV19, with D perhaps matching TRBD1 or TRBD2 (5 bases each). Trimming took 3 bases from V and 6 from J, leaving 15 bases between them. Germline V gene data show CDR1 as LNHDA and CDR2 as SQIVND (reference sequence). The CDR3 contains 15 residues. CDR3 sequence (DNA): TGTGCCAGTAGTATCAGTGTTCTGGGGGTCAATGAGCAGTTCTTC. Protein sequence: CASSISVLGVNEQFF.

This rearrangement joins TRBV2 to TRBJ1-1; no reliable D call. Germline V gene sequence: CDR1 SNHLY, CDR2 FYNNEI. Trimming took 3 bases from V and 4 from J, leaving 9 bases between them. The CDR3 runs 13 residues. As DNA, the CDR3 is TGTGCCAGCAGTGAGTCCGTCCGCACTGAAGCTTTCTTT. This translates into CASSESVRTEAFF.